The T cell receptor beta chain under discussion was sequenced for a study of CD4 T cells in relation to SARS-CoV-2 and coronaviruses. V was pared by 7 bases and J by 3 bases, with 12 bases between. CDR3 length: 13 amino acids. The V gene's germline CDR1 is MDHEN and CDR2 SYDVKM. Concerning this clone itself: The antigen is not known.

Profiled with immunoSEQ multiplex PCR; TCRdb holds only in-frame clones, not every one. Of 35,000 to 40,000 clones listed, under 80% were seen once; the top ten hold about a fifth. The chain links TRBV28 to TRBJ1-2, with D possibly TRBD1 on 6 matching bases. Material: memory CD4+ T cells from PBMCs, cultured in vitro. The source is an adult with COVID-19. Written as DNA, the CDR3 is TGTGCCAGCAAACTACAGGGCGACTATGGCTACACCTTC. This sequence encodes CASKLQGDYGYTF.